This paragraph reports one TCR beta chain. Germline values: CDR1 MNHEY, CDR2 SVGEGT. V lost 0 bases and J lost 5; bases outside the gene matches: 5. This CDR3 has 15 amino acids. The data originate from a study of blood T cell repertoires in COVID-19. Study information: Some COVID-19 samples were acute and others convalescent; all came from the United States, Italy and Spain. T cells, B-cell-depleted T cells, or PBMCs supplied cDNA or gDNA.

Original methodology: Scientists estimated how many nucleated cells there were by amplifying reference gene primers. Libraries were prepared by immunoSEQ multiplex PCR; TCRdb keeps only in-frame clonotypes and omits some of them. D and trimming were read from the DNA, whereas the V and J calls and clone size are those reported in that table. Of about 360,000 clones in the sample, roughly 86% were seen once. The receptor was isolated from a human donor in a cohort sampled during active COVID-19. Material for sequencing was peripheral blood. This chain connects TRBV6-2 or TRBV6-3 to TRBJ2-5; TRBD2 matches at 8 bases. The CDR3, as DNA: TGTGCCAGCAGTTACTCGATGACGGGAGGGGAGACCCAGTACTTC. Translating gives CASSYSMTGGETQYF.